Each of the 7 T cell receptor beta chains below was sequenced from the same sample in a study of regulatory T cells in long-lasting Graves disease. To make TCR beta libraries, researchers used iRepertoire HTBI primers and Arm-PCR of CDR3 regions. TCRdb redid the calling of the multiplex PCR reads with MiXCR, one entry per CDR3 protein. The sample records about 220,000 distinct CDR3 sequences, roughly 18% being singletons. Time point here: newly diagnosed GD, antithyroid drugs for less than 3 months. Scientists built the TCR library using RNA that was extracted from PBMCs. This same sample was also taken into another study, of T cells in Graves' hyperthyroidism and ophthalmopathy.

The specimen was peripheral blood mononuclear cells (PBMCs), collected at new diagnosis, from a patient treated with antithyroid drugs. These receptors were obtained from a woman in her 30s with Graves disease.

J is TRBJ2-7 and V is TRBV28, with TRBD2 identical over 7 bases. Trimming at V came to 5 bases and at J to 0 bases, leaving 7 bases not matched to a gene. CDR3 length: 15 amino acids. Germline V gene lookup returns CDR1 MDHEN and CDR2 SYDVKM. CDR3 residues: CASSPIIAGSYEQYF. The CDR3 DNA is TGTGCCAGCAGTCCCATCATAGCGGGCTCCTACGAGCAGTACTTC.

This sequence joins TRBV6-1 and TRBJ1-1; TRBD1 matches at 8 bases. The CDR3 runs to 13 residues. Germline V lookup: CDR1 MNHNS, CDR2 SASEGT. With 6 bases clipped from V and 3 bases from J, the junction kept 3 bases outside the gene matches. This CDR3 is CASRGQVDTEAFF. The CDR3 coding sequence is TGTGCCAGCAGGGGACAGGTGGACACTGAAGCTTTCTTT.

This clonotype turned up a few times. The gene calls are TRBV19 and TRBJ2-7; 10 positions agree with TRBD2. V was clipped by 5 bases and J by 2 bases; unmatched bases: 9. The CDR3 spans 16 residues. The germline V gene encodes CDR1 LNHDA and CDR2 SQIVND (reference sequence). CDR3 sequence: CASSFGSGTSAYEQYF. DNA of the CDR3: TGTGCCAGTAGTTTCGGGTCCGGGACTAGCGCCTACGAGCAGTACTTC.

The CDR3 DNA reads as TGTGCCAGCAGCTCCGACCCATGCGCCCGCACAGATACGCAGTATTTT. Translating gives CASSSDPCARTDTQYF. This chain joins TRBV7-3 and TRBJ2-3; D remains unclear. Germline CDR1 SGHTA, CDR2 FQGTGA. The CDR3 covers 16 residues. V lost 4 bases, J lost 1 base, and 15 bases lay in between.

This clonotype was counted ten times or more. The chain couples TRBV6-1 to TRBJ1-6; 8 bases match TRBD1. Germline CDR1 reads MNHNS; CDR2 reads SASEGT. J was trimmed by 10 bases and V by 6 bases; bases with no gene match: 11. This CDR3 spans 15 amino acids. CDR3 in DNA: TGTGCCAGCAGGCCGACAGGGGTCGGTGGCTCACCCCTCCACTTT. This gives the protein CASRPTGVGGSPLHF.

This clonotype was counted many times. The chain employs TRBV2 and TRBJ1-2; 7 bases are shared with TRBD1. CDR1 and CDR2 (germline): SNHLY, FYNNEI. This CDR3 is built from 12 residues. Trimming removed 10 bases from V and 4 bases from J; junction bases left unmatched: 6. The CDR3, as DNA: TGTGCCACCGTGGACAGGACCTATGGCTACACCTTC. Amino acid sequence: CATVDRTYGYTF.

This clonotype has only a few counts. The V call is TRBV6-1, the J call TRBJ2-7, with TRBD2 identical over 10 bases. The trim removed 5 bases at V and 2 bases at J, leaving 12 bases unmatched. The CDR3 is made up of 17 amino acids. Per germline, CDR1 MNHNS and CDR2 SASEGT. The CDR3 nucleotides read TGTGCCAGCAGTCTAGCGGGAGAGACCGGGACAACCTACGAGCAGTACTTC. Translating it yields CASSLAGETGTTYEQYF.